This paragraph covers one T cell receptor (beta chain) sequence. Its antigen remains unknown. Looked up from germline, CDR1 is KGHSH and CDR2 is LQKENI. V lost 2 bases and J lost 4, with 12 bases in between. CDR3 size: 15 residues. This sample is drawn from a study of OX40 agonist ivuxolimab in advanced cancers. Sequencing used immunoSEQ multiplex PCR; TCRdb keeps in-frame clones, though not all of them. The sample comprises over 45,000 clones, 85% to 90% of which are singletons, and around 0.91% rests with the top ten. Regarding the study as a whole: At 0.1-3.0 mg/kg, partial responders had clonal expansion among the lowest observed.

Source: CD4+ or CD8+ T cells sorted from blood, taken in a trial of the OX40 agonist ivuxolimab. This chain joins TRBV18 and TRBJ2-1, with a tentative D call TRBD1 (6 bases). The TCR comes from an adult with an advanced solid tumor such as melanoma, head and neck, liver or kidney cancer. In DNA, the CDR3 is TGTGCCAGCTCACCAAGGTCGGACAGTTACAATGAGCAGTTCTTC. It encodes CASSPRSDSYNEQFF.